Many counts were recorded for the clone carrying this T cell receptor beta chain. Its target is unknown. All patients were untreated before thyroid surgery. These data belong to a study of metastatic and nonmetastatic thyroid tumors. For the study at large: Across peripheral blood and tumor or nodule tissue samples taken from malignant and benign thyroid patients, the repertoires were compared with one another.

From the PCR reads, TCRdb re-called clones with MiXCR. This sample yields some 17,000 clones, of which under 35% are seen a single time; about a sixth belongs to the top ten. Study results and limitations: The reported finding was significantly higher TCR beta diversity in malignant thyroid tumors relative to benign nodules, in blood and tumor.

With 4 bases removed from V and 5 bases from J, the gap between germline ends came to 21 bases. The CDR3 has 16 residues. CDR1 is SGHRS and CDR2 is YFSETQ in the germline V gene. The chain links TRBV5-1 to TRBJ1-1; D is undetermined. The sequenced material came from tumor tissue. This sequence was found in a female donor with papillary thyroid cancer or a benign thyroid nodule (not recorded which). Some clones in this sample may be carry-over from other donors' samples. CDR3 amino acids: CASSRHLGRAGTEAFF. CDR3 nucleotides: TGCGCCAGCAGCCGACACCTCGGGAGGGCGGGAACTGAAGCTTTCTTT.